This is a list of T cell receptor beta chains from one sample in a study of blood T cells in healthy people across ages. Each CDR3 protein gets one entry after TCRdb re-called the 5' RACE reads with MiXCR. Among approximately 850,000 distinct CDR3 sequences listed, roughly 64% were seen once. Specimen: blood. Receptor source: a man younger than 45 in good health. Both conserved end residues are part of each CDR3. Each record gives: J gene, V gene, clone size, D gene, CDR3 protein, CDR3 DNA. The D gene is left open where the match is weak. The listing skips clone size in some rows; elsewhere it reads once, few, many or a size class.

J gene: TRBJ2-3
V gene: TRBV29-1
clone size: -
D gene: -
CDR3 protein: CSPVMETTDTQYF
CDR3 DNA: TGCAGCCCCGTGATGGAGACCACAGATACGCAGTATTTT

J gene: TRBJ1-2
V gene: TRBV25-1
clone size: -
D gene: -
CDR3 protein: CAGSESAVNYGYTF
CDR3 DNA: TGTGCCGGCAGTGAATCAGCAGTAAACTATGGCTACACCTTC

J gene: TRBJ2-5
V gene: TRBV12-3/TRBV12-4
clone size: -
D gene: TRBD2
CDR3 protein: CASSPTPILAGEETQYF
CDR3 DNA: TGTGCCAGCAGCCCCACCCCGATACTAGCGGGTGAAGAGACCCAGTACTTC

J gene: TRBJ2-6
V gene: TRBV29-1
clone size: -
D gene: -
CDR3 protein: CSALGQTSSGANVLTF
CDR3 DNA: TGCAGCGCACTAGGACAGACCTCTTCTGGGGCCAACGTCCTGACTTTC

J gene: TRBJ1-4
V gene: TRBV7-2
clone size: -
D gene: -
CDR3 protein: CASSSSEETYEKLFF
CDR3 DNA: TGTGCCAGCAGCTCCTCAGAGGAGACCTATGAAAAACTGTTTTTT

J gene: TRBJ2-5
V gene: TRBV11-2
clone size: -
D gene: TRBD2
CDR3 protein: CASSSGGSGGFQETQYF
CDR3 DNA: TGTGCCAGCAGCTCCGGTGGGAGCGGGGGGTTTCAAGAGACCCAGTACTTC

J gene: TRBJ2-7
V gene: TRBV3-1
clone size: few
D gene: -
CDR3 protein: CASSLRTGYEQYF
CDR3 DNA: TGTGCCAGCAGCCTAAGGACGGGGTACGAGCAGTACTTC

J gene: TRBJ2-5
V gene: TRBV29-1
clone size: few
D gene: -
CDR3 protein: CSALPHLGGETQYF
CDR3 DNA: TGCAGCGCTCTACCCCATCTAGGAGGAGAGACCCAGTACTTC

J gene: TRBJ2-3
V gene: TRBV4-2
clone size: -
D gene: TRBD2
CDR3 protein: CASSQGAAGGNTQYF
CDR3 DNA: TGTGCCAGCAGCCAAGGCGCAGCGGGGGGAAATACGCAGTATTTT

J gene: TRBJ2-6
V gene: TRBV5-1
clone size: -
D gene: TRBD1
CDR3 protein: CASSLLQGANVLNF
CDR3 DNA: TGCGCCAGCAGCTTACTACAGGGGGCCAACGTCCTGAATTTC

J gene: TRBJ2-1
V gene: TRBV5-1
clone size: -
D gene: TRBD2
CDR3 protein: CASSPSGRGSYNEQFF
CDR3 DNA: TGCGCCAGCAGCCCTAGCGGGAGAGGCTCCTACAATGAGCAGTTCTTC

J gene: TRBJ2-7
V gene: TRBV27
clone size: -
D gene: TRBD2
CDR3 protein: CASSSQEAGGVYEQYF
CDR3 DNA: TGTGCCAGCAGTTCCCAGGAGGCGGGAGGGGTCTACGAGCAGTACTTC

J gene: TRBJ2-5
V gene: TRBV20-1
clone size: few
D gene: TRBD2
CDR3 protein: CSARGWMGEGGTQYF
CDR3 DNA: TGCAGTGCTAGAGGATGGATGGGGGAGGGTGGGACCCAGTACTTC

J gene: TRBJ1-5
V gene: TRBV20-1
clone size: -
D gene: -
CDR3 protein: CSASSGGQPQHF
CDR3 DNA: TGCAGTGCTAGTTCCGGGGGCCAGCCCCAGCATTTT

J gene: TRBJ2-7
V gene: TRBV20-1
clone size: -
D gene: -
CDR3 protein: CSALRGARAYEQYF
CDR3 DNA: TGCAGTGCCCTGAGGGGGGCGAGGGCCTACGAGCAGTACTTC

J gene: TRBJ2-5
V gene: TRBV9
clone size: -
D gene: -
CDR3 protein: CASSLRDVSNQETQYF
CDR3 DNA: TGTGCCAGCAGCCTCCGGGACGTAAGCAACCAAGAGACCCAGTACTTC

J gene: TRBJ2-5
V gene: TRBV5-4
clone size: -
D gene: TRBD2
CDR3 protein: CASSPRLAGIQETQYF
CDR3 DNA: TGTGCCAGCAGCCCCAGACTAGCGGGTATACAAGAGACCCAGTACTTC

J gene: TRBJ2-5
V gene: TRBV4-3
clone size: few
D gene: -
CDR3 protein: CASSYGVVGETQYF
CDR3 DNA: TGCGCCAGCAGCTACGGGGTAGTCGGAGAGACCCAGTACTTC

J gene: TRBJ2-1
V gene: TRBV20-1
clone size: -
D gene: -
CDR3 protein: CSARVPLQGGSYNEQFF
CDR3 DNA: TGCAGTGCTAGAGTCCCGCTTCAGGGTGGGTCCTACAATGAGCAGTTCTTC

J gene: TRBJ2-7
V gene: TRBV6-5
clone size: many
D gene: TRBD1
CDR3 protein: CASSLQGAFSYEQYF
CDR3 DNA: TGTGCCAGCAGTCTACAGGGGGCTTTCTCCTACGAGCAGTACTTC

J gene: TRBJ2-3
V gene: TRBV9
clone size: few
D gene: -
CDR3 protein: CASSPRRTNTDTQYF
CDR3 DNA: TGTGCCAGCAGCCCTAGGCGGACTAACACAGATACGCAGTATTTT

J gene: TRBJ2-5
V gene: TRBV20-1
clone size: many
D gene: -
CDR3 protein: CSARVSFQETQYF
CDR3 DNA: TGCAGTGCTAGAGTTTCTTTCCAAGAGACCCAGTACTTC

J gene: TRBJ2-5
V gene: TRBV20-1
clone size: many
D gene: TRBD2
CDR3 protein: CSAYPGLAVYQETQYF
CDR3 DNA: TGCAGTGCTTACCCGGGACTAGCGGTCTACCAAGAGACCCAGTACTTC

J gene: TRBJ1-2
V gene: TRBV6-1
clone size: -
D gene: -
CDR3 protein: CASGGALYGYTF
CDR3 DNA: TGTGCCAGCGGCGGGGCTTTGTATGGCTACACCTTC

J gene: TRBJ1-1
V gene: TRBV7-2
clone size: -
D gene: -
CDR3 protein: CASSLDEAEAFF
CDR3 DNA: TGTGCCAGCAGCTTAGATGAAGCTGAAGCTTTCTTT

J gene: TRBJ2-7
V gene: TRBV20-1
clone size: few
D gene: -
CDR3 protein: CSASAGTRDYEQYF
CDR3 DNA: TGCAGTGCTAGCGCGGGAACCAGAGACTACGAGCAGTACTTC

J gene: TRBJ2-7
V gene: TRBV13
clone size: -
D gene: -
CDR3 protein: CASSLRLYSYEQYF
CDR3 DNA: TGTGCCAGCAGCTTAAGATTGTATTCCTACGAGCAGTACTTC

J gene: TRBJ2-7
V gene: TRBV29-1
clone size: -
D gene: TRBD1
CDR3 protein: CSVELRGTTYEQYF
CDR3 DNA: TGCAGCGTTGAACTCAGGGGGACGACTTACGAGCAGTACTTC

J gene: TRBJ2-1
V gene: TRBV4-3
clone size: -
D gene: TRBD2
CDR3 protein: CASSRTTSGSSYNEQFF
CDR3 DNA: TGCGCCAGCAGCCGGACTACTAGCGGAAGCTCCTACAATGAGCAGTTCTTC

J gene: TRBJ1-4
V gene: TRBV28
clone size: -
D gene: -
CDR3 protein: CASSFAPGDEKLFF
CDR3 DNA: TGTGCCAGCAGCTTCGCCCCAGGGGATGAAAAACTGTTTTTT

J gene: TRBJ2-7
V gene: TRBV3-1
clone size: -
D gene: -
CDR3 protein: CASSLTAVTSSYEQYF
CDR3 DNA: TGTGCCAGCAGCCTCACAGCGGTTACTAGCTCCTACGAGCAGTACTTC

J gene: TRBJ2-6
V gene: TRBV7-9
clone size: few
D gene: -
CDR3 protein: CVSSLRVLGANVLTF
CDR3 DNA: TGTGTCAGCAGCCTCAGGGTATTGGGGGCCAACGTCCTGACTTTC

J gene: TRBJ2-1
V gene: TRBV7-9
clone size: -
D gene: TRBD2
CDR3 protein: CASNRLAGVSGEQFF
CDR3 DNA: TGTGCCAGCAACCGGCTAGCGGGAGTATCCGGTGAGCAGTTCTTC

J gene: TRBJ1-1
V gene: TRBV28
clone size: -
D gene: -
CDR3 protein: CASRLLDTPGAFF
CDR3 DNA: TGTGCCAGCAGACTCCTAGATACGCCGGGGGCTTTCTTT

J gene: TRBJ1-2
V gene: TRBV11-1
clone size: -
D gene: -
CDR3 protein: CASSLNLQAAGYTF
CDR3 DNA: TGTGCCAGCAGCTTAAACCTACAGGCGGCCGGCTACACTTTC

J gene: TRBJ2-3
V gene: TRBV24-1
clone size: -
D gene: TRBD2
CDR3 protein: CATSDPGLAGDTQYF
CDR3 DNA: TGTGCCACCAGTGACCCGGGACTAGCAGGGGATACGCAGTATTTT

J gene: TRBJ2-6
V gene: TRBV6-2/TRBV6-3
clone size: -
D gene: -
CDR3 protein: CASSYSAPGANVLTF
CDR3 DNA: TGTGCCAGCAGTTACTCTGCCCCTGGGGCCAACGTCCTGACTTTC

J gene: TRBJ2-7
V gene: TRBV5-6
clone size: -
D gene: -
CDR3 protein: CASSEGTPSEQYF
CDR3 DNA: TGTGCCAGCAGTGAAGGGACTCCCAGCGAGCAGTACTTC

J gene: TRBJ2-1
V gene: TRBV12-3/TRBV12-4
clone size: -
D gene: -
CDR3 protein: CASSSSTSEFF
CDR3 DNA: TGTGCCAGCAGTTCGTCCACTTCGGAGTTCTTC

J gene: TRBJ2-7
V gene: TRBV7-2
clone size: -
D gene: -
CDR3 protein: CASSLGGTGEQYF
CDR3 DNA: TGTGCCAGCAGCTTAGGGGGGACGGGAGAGCAGTACTTC

J gene: TRBJ1-4
V gene: TRBV7-2
clone size: -
D gene: TRBD1
CDR3 protein: CASSFAGGSEKLFF
CDR3 DNA: TGTGCCAGCAGCTTTGCAGGGGGTAGTGAAAAACTGTTTTTT

J gene: TRBJ2-5
V gene: TRBV7-2
clone size: -
D gene: -
CDR3 protein: CVSSLYEETQYF
CDR3 DNA: TGTGTCAGCAGCTTGTACGAAGAGACCCAGTACTTC

J gene: TRBJ2-1
V gene: TRBV3-1
clone size: -
D gene: -
CDR3 protein: CASSQLGRTNNEQFF
CDR3 DNA: TGTGCCAGCAGCCAACTGGGCAGGACCAACAATGAGCAGTTCTTC

J gene: TRBJ2-7
V gene: TRBV28
clone size: few
D gene: TRBD1
CDR3 protein: CASSSTGGAYEQYF
CDR3 DNA: TGTGCCAGCAGCTCGACAGGGGGTGCCTACGAGCAGTACTTC

J gene: TRBJ1-4
V gene: TRBV12-3/TRBV12-4
clone size: -
D gene: TRBD1
CDR3 protein: CASSFTGGTNEKLFF
CDR3 DNA: TGTGCCAGCAGTTTCACAGGGGGAACTAATGAAAAACTGTTTTTT

J gene: TRBJ2-1
V gene: TRBV29-1
clone size: -
D gene: TRBD2
CDR3 protein: CSVAMVAGGSNEQFF
CDR3 DNA: TGCAGCGTTGCGATGGTTGCGGGGGGCTCGAATGAGCAGTTCTTC

J gene: TRBJ2-7
V gene: TRBV5-1
clone size: -
D gene: -
CDR3 protein: CANSSSGPPAYEQYF
CDR3 DNA: TGCGCCAACAGCTCGAGCGGCCCTCCGGCCTACGAGCAGTACTTC

J gene: TRBJ1-2
V gene: TRBV6-2/TRBV6-3
clone size: few
D gene: -
CDR3 protein: CASSYGAGLHSYGYTF
CDR3 DNA: TGTGCCAGCAGCTATGGAGCCGGGCTCCACAGCTATGGCTACACCTTC

J gene: TRBJ2-3
V gene: TRBV11-1
clone size: few
D gene: -
CDR3 protein: CASTILTASDTDTQYF
CDR3 DNA: TGTGCCAGCACCATCCTTACGGCTAGCGACACAGATACGCAGTATTTT

J gene: TRBJ1-2
V gene: TRBV28
clone size: few
D gene: -
CDR3 protein: CASSFLNYGYTF
CDR3 DNA: TGTGCCAGCAGTTTTCTTAACTATGGCTACACCTTC